Shown below are 26 T cell receptor beta chains from a single sample sequenced in a study of T-cell reconstitution after alpha-beta-depleted transplantation in children. Unique molecular identifiers tagged the TCRbeta library. TCRdb re-analysed the PCR reads in MiXCR, keeping a single row per CDR3 protein. Among 700,000 or so distinct CDR3 sequences listed, less than 15% were seen once. This material consisted of PBMCs, taken before TCRalphabeta/CD19-depleted stem cell transplant. The receptors come from a girl aged 2 to 10 with congenital amegakaryocytic thrombocytopenia, due to receive a stem cell transplant.

The sample holds a few counts of this clonotype. The rearrangement links TRBV15 to TRBJ2-2, with no clear D. The CDR3 spans 12 residues. Germline CDR1 is LNHNV and CDR2 is YYDKDF (reference sequence). Trimming left V 4 bases short and J 4 bases short, with 4 bases between. DNA of the CDR3: TGTGCCACCAGCACCCGCACCGGGGAGCTGTTTTTT. It is translated as CATSTRTGELFF. The full variable domain, completed using reference TRBV15 and TRBJ2-2, is DAMVIQNPRYQVTQFGKPVTLSCSQTLNHNVMYWYQQKSSQAPKLLFHYYDKDFNNEADTPDNFQSRRPNTSFCFLDIRSPGLGDTAMYLCATSTRTGELFFGEGSRLTVL.

This clonotype was detected many times. This chain links TRBV9 with TRBJ2-7; 8 bases are a match to TRBD2. Germline V gene lookup returns CDR1 SGDLS and CDR2 YYNGEE. V trimming: 0 bases; J trimming: 3 bases; junction bases outside the gene matches: 5. This CDR3 has 15 residues. CDR3 sequence reads: CASSVDPAGVYEQYF. CDR3 in DNA: TGTGCCAGCAGCGTAGATCCAGCGGGAGTCTACGAGCAGTACTTC.

A note on this clonotype: This may be a read error: a much more frequent sequence differs by one nucleotide. V is TRBV5-1 and J is TRBJ2-1; 7 positions agree with TRBD2. In germline, CDR1 is SGHRS, CDR2 YFSETQ. CDR3 length equals 18 residues. CDR3 in amino acids: CASSPGASGKSSYDEQFF. The CDR3 nucleotides read TGCGCCAGCAGCCCCGGGGCTAGCGGCAAGAGCTCCTACGATGAGCAGTTCTTC.

This clonotype was detected ten times or more. The chain employs TRBV6-5 and TRBJ1-6, with a tentative D call TRBD1 (5 bases). The CDR3 totals 12 residues. V lost 8 bases and J 7 bases, leaving 9 bases between the germline ends. Germline V gives CDR1 MNHEY, CDR2 SVGAGI. Written as DNA, the CDR3 is TGTGCCAGCGGGACCATGAATTCACCCCTCCACTTT. It translates to CASGTMNSPLHF.

This clonotype was recorded many times. The rearrangement joins TRBV7-9 to TRBJ2-7, with 7 bases that match TRBD2. The CDR3 length is 14 residues. The germline gives CDR1 SEHNR, CDR2 FQNEAQ (reference sequence). Trimming at V came to 0 bases and at J to 5 bases, leaving 4 bases not matched to a gene. This CDR3 reads CASSLAGGLHEQYF. DNA of the CDR3: TGTGCCAGCAGCTTAGCGGGAGGGCTTCACGAGCAGTACTTC.

J is TRBJ2-1 and V is TRBV20-1, with 9 bases matching TRBD2. V lost 1 base to trimming and J lost 2 bases; unmatched junction nucleotides: 9. The germline V gene encodes CDR1 DFQATT and CDR2 SNEGSKA (reference sequence). The CDR3 length is 17 residues. The CDR3 region is CSARGFGSGSPYNEQFF. DNA of the CDR3: TGCAGTGCTAGAGGGTTTGGTAGCGGGAGCCCCTACAATGAGCAGTTCTTC.

This clonotype came up many times. The chain joins TRBV11-2 to TRBJ2-5; 7 bases match TRBD2. Trimming cost V 5 bases and J 2 bases; bases outside gene matches: 5. CDR1 is SGHAT and CDR2 is FQNNGV in the germline V gene. This CDR3 has 14 residues. The CDR3 region is CASSGREHQETQYF. CDR3 nucleotides: TGTGCCAGCAGCGGGAGGGAACATCAAGAGACCCAGTACTTC.

This clonotype was counted a few times. The chain uses TRBV28 and TRBJ2-5; D possibly corresponds to TRBD1 (5 bases). Trimming left V 6 bases short and J 0 bases short, with 17 bases between. Germline V gene data show CDR1 as MDHEN and CDR2 as SYDVKM. The CDR3 is 16 amino acids. The CDR3 protein is CASSYYPGQNQETQYF. The DNA for the CDR3 is TGTGCCAGCAGCTACTACCCTGGACAAAACCAAGAGACCCAGTACTTC. The variable domain in full, with the rest retrieved from reference TRBV28 and TRBJ2-5, is DVKVTQSSRYLVKRTGEKVFLECVQDMDHENMFWYRQDPGLGLRLIYFSYDVKMKEKGDIPEGYSVSREKKERFSLILESASTNQTSMYLCASSYYPGQNQETQYFGPGTRLLVL.

This clonotype has only a few counts. This chain links TRBV5-1 with TRBJ2-3; 9 bases agree with TRBD2. Per the germline V gene, CDR1 is SGHRS and CDR2 is YFSETQ. J lost 2 bases, V lost 0 bases, and 4 bases had no gene match. The CDR3 is made up of 16 amino acids. The DNA for the CDR3 is TGCGCCAGCAGCTTGGCGACTAGCGGATTCACAGATACGCAGTATTTT. It translates to CASSLATSGFTDTQYF.

V is TRBV3-1 and J is TRBJ2-7; 8 bases are a match to TRBD1. The J segment lost 2 bases and the V segment lost 0 bases, leaving 3 bases of the junction unmatched. CDR1 is LGHDT, CDR2 YNNKEL, per germline (reference sequence). This CDR3 is 15 amino acids long. CDR3 sequence: CASSQDPGQAYEQYF. The DNA for the CDR3 is TGTGCCAGCAGCCAAGATCCGGGACAGGCCTACGAGCAGTACTTC.

V gene TRBV4-1 combines with J gene TRBJ2-1; D is perhaps TRBD1 or TRBD2 (5 bases each). CDR3 length equals 15 residues. Germline V gene lookup returns CDR1 MGHRA and CDR2 YSYEKL. Trimming shortened V by 0 bases and J by 4 bases, and 10 bases separated the two germline ends. The CDR3 coding sequence is TGCGCCAGCAGCCAAGACAGGGACGGATACAATGAGCAGTTCTTC. Its translation is CASSQDRDGYNEQFF.

There are many counts of this clonotype. This sequence joins TRBV29-1 and TRBJ2-4; weak D call: TRBD1 (6 bases). CDR3 length: 13 residues. CDR1 and CDR2 from the germline V gene are SQVTM and ANQGSEA. V lost 1 base to trimming and J lost 10 bases, with 14 bases between them. The CDR3 nucleotides read TGCAGCGTTGAAGTAGCGTCGCAGGGGATTCAGTACTTC. Encoded protein: CSVEVASQGIQYF.

This clonotype was picked up many times. The chain couples TRBV5-1 to TRBJ2-3; 7 positions match TRBD2. CDR1 and CDR2 from the germline V gene are SGHRS and YFSETQ. V dropped 0 bases and J dropped 0; count of bases not matched to a gene: 1. CDR3 length equals 15 residues. In DNA, the CDR3 is TGCGCCAGCAGCTTGGTTAGCGGGAGCACAGATACGCAGTATTTT. This encodes CASSLVSGSTDTQYF.

The rearrangement links TRBV20-1 to TRBJ2-7; D gene unclear. Trimming took off 6 bases at V and 0 bases at J, with 18 bases between the two ends. The CDR3 runs to 15 residues. Germline V lookup: CDR1 DFQATT, CDR2 SNEGSKA (reference sequence). This chain's CDR3 is CSATALAKSSYEQYF. The CDR3 bases are TGCAGTGCAACCGCTTTAGCCAAGAGCTCCTACGAGCAGTACTTC.

The chain is built from TRBV7-9 and TRBJ2-7; no clear D. The germline V gene has CDR1 SEHNR and CDR2 FQNEAQ (reference sequence). Trimming took 1 base from V and 3 from J, leaving 13 bases between them. This CDR3 is 15 amino acids long. The CDR3 DNA reads TGTGCCAGCAGCTTAGGCGTTTCGCGCGGCTACGAGCAGTACTTC. Its translation: CASSLGVSRGYEQYF.

This clonotype was seen only a few times. This rearrangement joins TRBV11-2 to TRBJ2-1; tentatively, D is TRBD2 (6 bases). The germline CDR1 and CDR2 sequences are SGHAT and FQNNGV. Trimming shortened V by 5 bases and J by 8 bases, and 19 bases separated the two germline ends. The CDR3 has 15 amino acids. The CDR3 region has the DNA TGTGCCAGCAGCCCACCCGGGCGGGGAACCGATGAGCAGTTCTTC. This translates into CASSPPGRGTDEQFF.

This sequence joins TRBV20-1 and TRBJ2-7; possible D gene TRBD2, 5 bases. This CDR3 is 14 amino acids long. The V gene lost 6 bases and the J gene lost 1 base, with 16 bases spanning the gap. CDR1 DFQATT and CDR2 SNEGSKA come from the germline V gene (reference sequence). The CDR3 here is CSAATLADSYEQYF. The CDR3 DNA sequence: TGCAGTGCGGCGACTCTAGCCGATTCCTACGAGCAGTACTTC.

The V gene is TRBV5-1, the J gene TRBJ2-7; D call uncertain. The CDR3 contains 14 residues. From germline, CDR1 is SGHRS and CDR2 YFSETQ. Trimming stripped 2 bases from V and 0 bases from J, with 9 bases between. The CDR3 sequence: CASSFMASSYEQYF. CDR3 DNA: TGCGCCAGCAGCTTCATGGCCAGCTCCTACGAGCAGTACTTC.

This clonotype was detected only a few times. The chain employs TRBV5-1 and TRBJ2-7; 10 bases are a match to TRBD2. V lost 4 bases to trimming and J lost 8 bases; unmatched junction nucleotides: 9. The germline V gene has CDR1 SGHRS and CDR2 YFSETQ. CDR3 size: 14 residues. The chain's CDR3 is CASSHLAGDFKQYF. The CDR3 bases are TGCGCCAGCAGCCATCTAGCGGGAGATTTCAAGCAGTACTTC. The variable domain in full, with the rest retrieved from reference TRBV5-1 and TRBJ2-7, is KAGVTQTPRYLIKTRGQQVTLSCSPISGHRSVSWYQQTPGQGLQFLFEYFSETQRNKGNFPGRFSGRQFSNSRSEMNVSTLELGDSALYLCASSHLAGDFKQYFGPGTRLTVT.

The rearrangement links TRBV12-3 or TRBV12-4 to TRBJ1-1; possibly TRBD1 for D (5 bases). Trimming stripped 2 bases from V and 5 bases from J, with 9 bases between. This CDR3 is built from 13 residues. CDR3 protein: CASSLSGVTEAFF. CDR3 sequence (DNA): TGTGCCAGCAGTTTATCGGGGGTTACTGAAGCTTTCTTT.

V usage is TRBV27 and J usage is TRBJ2-2; D ambiguous. The CDR3 is 13 amino acids. The germline V gene has CDR1 MNHEY and CDR2 SMNVEV (reference sequence). V was cut by 6 bases and J by 8 bases, with 13 bases left in between. The CDR3 nucleotides read TGTGCCAGCAGATTACCCCTCGGAGGGGAGCTGTTTTTT. It yields the protein CASRLPLGGELFF.

J is TRBJ2-7 and V is TRBV7-2; D ambiguous. Germline V gene sequence: CDR1 SGHTA, CDR2 FQGNSA. The ends were cut back, 6 bases at V and 2 bases at J, with 17 bases in the middle. The CDR3 loop spans 15 amino acids. The CDR3 DNA sequence: TGTGCCAGCAGTCCCCCCTGGGAAGCCCCCTACGAGCAGTACTTC. Translating it yields CASSPPWEAPYEQYF.

This clonotype was seen at least ten times. The CDR3 here is CASSRDRRTGETQYF. In nucleotides, the CDR3 is TGCGCCAGCAGCCGGGACAGGAGGACTGGGGAGACCCAGTACTTC. V and J are TRBV5-1 and TRBJ2-5; 8 bases align to TRBD1. This CDR3 has 15 amino acids. The germline gives CDR1 SGHRS, CDR2 YFSETQ. V lost 4 bases to trimming and J lost 5 bases; unmatched junction nucleotides: 10.

This chain links TRBV7-6 with TRBJ2-5, with 11 positions matching TRBD2. The germline gives CDR1 SGHVS, CDR2 FNYEAQ. The CDR3 extends over 18 amino acids. With 0 bases clipped from V and 2 bases from J, the junction kept 8 bases outside the gene matches. This CDR3 is CASSLAIGSGREQETQYF. As DNA, the CDR3 is TGTGCCAGCAGCTTAGCGATTGGTAGCGGGAGGGAACAAGAGACCCAGTACTTC.

This clonotype was counted many times. This chain joins TRBV5-1 and TRBJ2-7; tentatively, D is TRBD1 (5 bases). The CDR3 spans 14 residues. V lost 4 bases to trimming and J lost 3 bases, with 14 bases between them. Per the germline V gene, CDR1 is SGHRS and CDR2 is YFSETQ. CDR3 coding DNA: TGCGCCAGCAGCCGCGAAGTAGGGGACTACGAGCAGTACTTC. It yields the protein CASSREVGDYEQYF.

The chain employs TRBV20-1 and TRBJ1-1, with D unclear. CDR3 length: 12 amino acids. CDR1 is DFQATT and CDR2 is SNEGSKA in the germline V gene (reference sequence). V was shortened by 2 bases and J by 2 bases, with 6 bases between the two germline ends. CDR3: CSARSENTEAFF. The CDR3 coding sequence is TGCAGTGCTAGATCAGAAAACACTGAAGCTTTCTTT.